What follows is one T cell receptor beta chain and its context. Individuals aged about 18 to 100 years were recruited from 24 US areas. Researchers sorted participants into cohorts using their self-reported clinical history. The sample originates from a study of blood T cell repertoires in COVID-19. Looking at the study overall: Samples came from the United States, Italy and Spain, spanning acute and convalescent COVID-19.

The protocol was immunoSEQ multiplex PCR, while the TCRdb copy is restricted to in-frame clones and leaves out a portion. The top ten hold about 0.77% of the sample, which has some 150,000 clones, 89% seen once. In germline, CDR1 is LNHDA, CDR2 SQIVND (reference sequence). CDR3 size: 17 residues. V shed 3 bases and J shed 0 bases, with 14 bases lying between them. The material sequenced was PBMCs or T cells enriched from blood (not recorded which). The receptor was derived from a woman under 30 who had recovered from COVID-19. This rearrangement joins TRBV19 to TRBJ2-2; D is possibly TRBD2 (6 bases). The CDR3 sequence is CASSIKGGGANTGELFF. The CDR3 DNA reads TGTGCCAGTAGTATCAAGGGAGGCGGGGCGAACACCGGGGAGCTGTTTTTT.